This T cell receptor beta chain comes out of a study of blood T cell repertoires in COVID-19 (dated by TCRdb to the early 2020s). In terms of the full investigation: Samples covering the acute and convalescent phases of COVID-19 were provided by collaborators in the United States, Italy and Spain. The samples were drawn from two sources: the first 160 participants of the ongoing ImmuneRACE study, and 1,000 to 1,500 subjects contributed by 6 global collaborators. A freely available public database, intended as a resource for researchers studying the immune response to SARS-CoV-2, is where the repertoires were released. A de-identified subject ID, COVID-19 status, age in years and sex were almost always included in the sample metadata. The material from the prospective study consisted of cDNA or gDNA derived from T cells, B-cell-depleted T cells, or PBMCs. Subjects who had been exposed to COVID-19, were actively infected with it, or had recovered from it provided the deeply sampled blood TCRbeta repertoires that made up the dataset. Where available, HLA class I and class II types were taken from metadata supplied by the sample provider and were not determined by assay-based typing. Overall results and qualifications from the work: Clinical and demographic metadata were provided uncurated, with the amount varying by source and participant.

The collaborating institutions used their own protocols to collect whole blood in K2EDTA tubes. For TCRbeta analysis, collaborators shipped samples as frozen whole blood, isolated PBMCs, or DNA extracted from either of those sample types. The immunoSEQ Assay, a bias-controlled multiplex PCR, was used to amplify TCRbeta CDR3 regions from genomic DNA. The study's own analysis went as follows. The number of nucleated cells in each sample was estimated from the amplification of reference gene primers within the assay. To quantify the absolute abundance of each unique TCRbeta CDR3 rearrangement, sequence reads were collapsed and filtered. For each sample, productive Simpson clonality was calculated as the square root of Simpson's diversity index over productive rearrangements. Here the immuneACCESS table is served through TCRdb, limited to in-frame sequences with V and J called. Missing clones are a known gap in these copies; in checked studies unresolved V genes cover under half, and the rest lacks a known reason. D and trimming were read from the DNA, whereas the V and J calls and clone size are those reported in that table. The table for this sample lists nearly 250,000 clones; around 80% of them were counted only once. The ten largest clones add up to 1.9% of the sample.

About this clone: Its antigen remains undetermined. Qualities for individual bases were not recorded, and no much larger clone is one base off.

The sequence was collected from an elderly woman with acute or convalescent COVID-19. Sequencing input: peripheral blood.

The sequence in DNA is TGTGCCACTAGGGGTCTCTACGAGCAGTACTTC. This codes for CATRGLYEQYF. Recombination joined TRBV6-5 with TRBJ2-7; TRBD1 is perhaps the D gene, given 5 matching bases. From the cysteine through the phenylalanine, the CDR3 covers 11 amino acids. The kept DNA is CDR3 alone, 33 bases in frame from the first base. Via the germline V gene, CDR1 is MNHEY and CDR2 SVGAGI. The junction shows trimming of 10 bases on V and 3 bases on J, plus 10 bases between the germline ends.